This T cell receptor beta chain comes out of a study of beta chain features in type 1 diabetes. Trimming cost V 4 bases and J 1 base; bases outside gene matches: 6. From germline, CDR1 is LGHNA and CDR2 YSLEER. There are 17 residues in the CDR3. For this clone: Its antigen is currently unknown.

Findings and limits, study-wide: Junctions at VDJ sites from type 1 diabetes patients had fewer insertions and more deletions. Type 1 diabetes patients had TCRB CDR3s that were shorter (moderately but significantly so) in all four CD4+ subsets.

Sequenced material consisted of expressed TCRB transcripts (all of the isolated RNA was reverse transcribed). Profiled with immunoSEQ multiplex PCR; TCRdb holds only in-frame clones, not every one. The repertoire has about 360,000 clones, 10% to 15% of them found once; the top ten carry about 0.01%. This sequence joins TRBV4-3 and TRBJ2-6, with 8 bases that match TRBD2. The sequence came from a woman aged 18-29 years with type 1 diabetes. Sequencing used naive CD4+ T cells from blood. CDR3 in DNA: TGCGCCAGCAGCCCTCGGGAGGGGGGATCTGGGGCCAACGTCCTGACTTTC. This translates into CASSPREGGSGANVLTF.